Presented here are 20 T cell receptor beta chains from one specimen sequenced in a study of response to subunit inactivated influenza vaccine. TCRdb recomputed calls from the RT-PCR reads with MiXCR, one row per CDR3 protein. The repertoire holds about 500,000 distinct CDR3 sequences, with 13% as singletons. The input for sequencing was PBMCs from blood, taken 40 to 50 days after vaccination. Receptors were obtained from a man between 45 and 60 years old who received an inactivated influenza vaccine.

The chain carries TRBV18 and TRBJ2-5; D gene uncertain. V dropped 2 bases and J dropped 3 bases, with 7 bases sitting between them. Germline loops: CDR1 KGHSH, CDR2 LQKENI. The CDR3 has 13 residues. Here the CDR3 reads CASSPSSKETQYF. CDR3 in DNA: TGTGCCAGCTCACCAAGTTCGAAAGAGACCCAGTACTTC.

This clonotype was seen ten or more times. The chain couples TRBV7-9 to TRBJ2-5; 13 positions agree with TRBD2. The trim removed 4 bases at V and 2 bases at J, leaving 1 base unmatched. Germline CDR1 and CDR2: SEHNR and FQNEAQ (reference sequence). CDR3 length: 15 amino acids. CDR3 amino acids: CASSSGLAGQETQYF. CDR3 in DNA: TGTGCCAGCAGCTCGGGACTAGCGGGACAAGAGACCCAGTACTTC. The entire variable domain, with the rest obtained from reference TRBV7-9 and TRBJ2-5, is as follows: DTGVSQNPRHKITKRGQNVTFRCDPISEHNRLYWYRQTLGQGPEFLTYFQNEAQLEKSRLLSDRFSAERPKGSFSTLEIQRTEQGDSAMYLCASSSGLAGQETQYFGPGTRLLVL.

This clonotype has a count of ten or more. The rearrangement joins TRBV3-1 to TRBJ1-2, with 7 bases aligning to TRBD1. The CDR3 covers 16 residues. CDR1 LGHDT and CDR2 YNNKEL come from the germline V gene (reference sequence). V lost 3 bases, J lost 3 bases, and 10 bases stayed unmatched. The CDR3 spells CASSHPTGENDYGYTF. CDR3 bases: TGTGCCAGCAGCCATCCAACAGGGGAGAATGACTATGGCTACACCTTC.

This clonotype was picked up one time. CDR3 in DNA: TGCGCCAGCAGCCAAGGAAGCGGGGCCTACTACGAGCAGTACTTC. This sequence encodes CASSQGSGAYYEQYF. The J gene is TRBJ2-7, the V gene TRBV4-1, with TRBD2 matching over 7 bases. The CDR3 totals 15 residues. V was pared by 1 base and J by 3 bases, with 6 bases of the junction left unmatched. The germline V gene encodes CDR1 MGHRA and CDR2 YSYEKL.

The chain recombines TRBV7-2 with TRBJ2-5; D gene unclear. Germline V CDR1 and CDR2: SGHTA, FQGNSA. The V gene lost 2 bases and the J gene lost 5 bases, with 18 bases spanning the gap. The CDR3 consists of 16 residues. In nucleotides, the CDR3 is TGTGCCAGCAGCTTATCGCGTCTTGGGGTAGATGAGACCCAGTACTTC. This encodes CASSLSRLGVDETQYF. Full variable domain (missing parts from reference TRBV7-2 and TRBJ2-5): GAGVSQSPSNKVTEKGKDVELRCDPISGHTALYWYRQSLGQGLEFLIYFQGNSAPDKSGLPSDRFSAERTGGSVSTLTIQRTQQEDSAVYLCASSLSRLGVDETQYFGPGTRLLVL.

This clonotype was seen only once. This chain uses TRBV12-2 with TRBJ1-6; the table gives TRBD1 as D, unverified against the DNA. TRBV12-2 is flagged as a pseudogene. The length of the CDR3 is 14 residues. The CDR3 sequence is CASRLKGGSTPLHF. For the CDR3, the DNA is TGTGCAAGTCGATTAAAAGGGGGTTCGACACCCCTCCACTTT.

The V call is TRBV2, the J call TRBJ1-1; 8 bases align to TRBD1. Losses at the gene ends were 2 bases for V and 1 base for J; bases not matched to a gene: 3. The CDR3 is 15 amino acids. Per the germline V gene, CDR1 is SNHLY and CDR2 is FYNNEI. CDR3 nucleotides: TGTGCCAGCAGTGAAACGGGGACAGGGAACACTGAAGCTTTCTTT. Translation: CASSETGTGNTEAFF.

This clonotype was seen a few times. The chain uses TRBV4-3 and TRBJ2-1; TRBD2 matches at 10 bases. This CDR3 region has 16 residues. Germline V gene data show CDR1 as LGHNA and CDR2 as YSLEER. The V segment lost 1 base and the J segment 4 bases; nucleotides outside the gene matches: 4. The CDR3 DNA sequence: TGCGCCAGCAGCCAAGCCGGGACTAGCGTATACAATGAGCAGTTCTTC. Translated, it gives CASSQAGTSVYNEQFF.

The chain carries TRBV6-5 and TRBJ2-7; 9 bases are a match to TRBD2. The ends lost 0 bases at V and 2 bases at J; junction bases unmatched: 5. The CDR3 has 16 amino acids. Germline CDR1 reads MNHEY; CDR2 reads SVGAGI. Here the CDR3 reads CASSYSSGGTTYEQYF. The CDR3 coding sequence is TGTGCCAGCAGTTACTCAAGCGGGGGGACTACCTACGAGCAGTACTTC.

This clonotype was recorded at least ten times. The chain couples TRBV4-3 to TRBJ2-7, with D unclear. The CDR3 has 13 amino acids. Germline V gives CDR1 LGHNA, CDR2 YSLEER. Trimming removed 0 bases from V and 6 bases from J, with 9 bases in between. Written as DNA, the CDR3 is TGCGCCAGCAGCCAAGATCCCTCGGGCGAGCAGTACTTC. Translating it yields CASSQDPSGEQYF.

V and J are TRBV28 and TRBJ2-4; D is uncertain. This CDR3 region has 14 residues. V shed 3 bases and J shed 5 bases, with 11 bases lying between them. Germline V gene lookup returns CDR1 MDHEN and CDR2 SYDVKM. The CDR3 spells CASSLRPLENIQYF. CDR3 sequence (DNA): TGTGCCAGCAGTTTGCGGCCTCTCGAAAACATTCAGTACTTC.

This sequence joins TRBV6-2 or TRBV6-3 and TRBJ2-1; the D gene is possibly TRBD1 (6 bases). Trimming stripped 4 bases from V and 7 bases from J, with 14 bases between. Germline-derived CDR1 and CDR2 are MNHEY and SVGEGT. The CDR3 sequence is 14 residues long. The CDR3 region is CASSSAPTGNEQFF. The CDR3 nucleotides are TGTGCCAGCAGTTCCGCCCCAACAGGGAATGAGCAGTTCTTC.

This clonotype came up a few times. The rearrangement uses TRBV7-9 and TRBJ1-5, with D hard to call. CDR1 and CDR2 (germline): SEHNR, FQNEAQ (reference sequence). The CDR3 contains 17 residues. V lost 5 bases and J 3 bases, leaving 20 bases between the germline ends. The CDR3, as DNA: TGTGCCAGCAGCCCCCGCGAACGTTCGGTAAACAATCAGCCCCAGCATTTT. It is translated as CASSPRERSVNNQPQHF.

The chain recombines TRBV10-3 with TRBJ2-2, with D possibly TRBD2 on 6 matching bases. The CDR3 spans 15 residues. V lost 5 bases and J lost 5, with 15 bases in between. The germline V gene has CDR1 ENHRY and CDR2 SYGVKD. The CDR3 loop is CAISSGTSLTGELFF. CDR3 in DNA: TGTGCCATCAGTTCCGGGACTTCCCTAACCGGGGAGCTGTTTTTT.

The V gene is TRBV12-3 or TRBV12-4, the J gene TRBJ2-6; D call uncertain. CDR3 length: 17 amino acids. The V end lost 6 bases, the J end lost 4 bases, and 19 bases lay between the germline ends. The CDR3 nucleotides read TGTGCCAGCAGACCCCGCCGGGCCGTGGGGGGGGCCAACGTCCTGACTTTC. Encoded protein: CASRPRRAVGGANVLTF.

In its sample, this clonotype was seen many times. DNA for the CDR3: TGTGCCAGCAGCCAAAACAGGGGAAGCTCCTACAATGAGCAGTTCTTC. Translating it yields CASSQNRGSSYNEQFF. The J gene is TRBJ2-1, the V gene TRBV4-2, with 7 bases aligning to TRBD1. The CDR3 contains 16 residues. Trimming took 2 bases from V and 0 from J; bases not matched to a gene: 4. Germline CDR1 reads LGHNA; CDR2 reads YNFKEQ.

In its sample, this clonotype was seen many times. CDR3 nucleotides: TGTGCCAGCAGCTTTAGAGTAGCGGGCAGCTCCTACAATGAGCAGTTCTTC. Translated: CASSFRVAGSSYNEQFF. This sequence joins TRBV11-2 and TRBJ2-1; 7 bases are a match to TRBD2. Germline lookup yields CDR1 SGHAT and CDR2 FQNNGV. This CDR3 has 17 residues. V was pared by 3 bases and J by 0 bases, with 8 bases of the junction left unmatched.

This clonotype was counted many times. J is TRBJ1-4 and V is TRBV29-1; no reliable D call. With 5 bases removed from V and 3 bases from J, the gap between germline ends came to 10 bases. The germline CDR1 and CDR2 sequences are SQVTM and ANQGSEA. The CDR3 is made up of 13 amino acids. The CDR3 here is CSVSSSSNEKLFF. DNA for the CDR3: TGCAGCGTTAGCAGTAGTTCTAATGAAAAACTGTTTTTT.

This clonotype was observed a few times. CDR3: CASRNSGTSGSTDTQYF. CDR3 in DNA: TGTGCCAGCAGGAATTCCGGGACTAGCGGGAGCACAGATACGCAGTATTTT. The J gene is TRBJ2-3, the V gene TRBV28; 12 bases map to TRBD2. Trimming cost V 6 bases and J 0 bases; bases outside gene matches: 7. Germline loops: CDR1 MDHEN, CDR2 SYDVKM. The CDR3 contains 17 residues.

This clonotype was seen at least ten times. The chain employs TRBV14 and TRBJ2-7; D remains unclear. CDR1 is SGHDN, CDR2 FVKESK, per germline. The CDR3 sequence is 14 residues long. Trimming shortened V by 1 base and J by 7 bases, and 14 bases separated the two germline ends. Here the CDR3 reads CASSQAETLGEQYF. The DNA for the CDR3 is TGTGCCAGCAGCCAAGCCGAGACGCTAGGGGAGCAGTACTTC.